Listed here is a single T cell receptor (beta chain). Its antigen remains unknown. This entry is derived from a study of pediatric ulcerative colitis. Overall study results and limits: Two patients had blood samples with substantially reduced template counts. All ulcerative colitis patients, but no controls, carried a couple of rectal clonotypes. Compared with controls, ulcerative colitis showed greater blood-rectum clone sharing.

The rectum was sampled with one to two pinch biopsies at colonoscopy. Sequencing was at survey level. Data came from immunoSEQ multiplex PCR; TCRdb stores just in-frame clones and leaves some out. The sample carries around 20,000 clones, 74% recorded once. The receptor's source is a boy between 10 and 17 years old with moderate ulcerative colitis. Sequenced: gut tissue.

The CDR3 here is CASSSRGAEAFF. The CDR3 coding sequence is TGTGCCAGCAGTTCCAGGGGGGCTGAAGCTTTCTTT. The chain has TRBV27 and TRBJ1-1; 7 nucleotides match TRBD1. Per germline, CDR1 MNHEY and CDR2 SMNVEV (reference sequence). The CDR3 spans 12 residues. J lost 6 bases, V lost 4 bases, and 2 bases had no gene match.